These T cell receptor beta chains were read from a single sample in a study of cytomegalovirus exposure and HLA in healthy donors. Data came from immunoSEQ multiplex PCR; TCRdb stores just in-frame clones and leaves some out. The table lists some 140,000 clones, 80% of them singletons. The sample comprised PBMCs. These receptors all stem from a woman in her forties in good health and CMV-seropositive. The CDR3 runs from the conserved cysteine through the conserved F or W. The D gene is left open where the match is weak. Expanded clones are given a class, and other clones once, few, many or no size at all.

v_call,j_call,clone_size,d_call,cdr3_nt,cdr3_aa
TRBV7-3,TRBJ2-3,once,TRBD2,TGTGCCAGCAGCGAACTAGCGGGAGTCGATCCGGATACGCAGTATTTT,CASSELAGVDPDTQYF
TRBV6-1,TRBJ1-5,few,.,TGTGCCAGCAGGGCAGGGGAGCAGCCCCAGCATTTT,CASRAGEQPQHF
TRBV28,TRBJ1-5,.,.,TGTGCCAGCAGTTTCCAGGGGCCCCAGCCCCAGCATTTT,CASSFQGPQPQHF
TRBV5-5,TRBJ2-7,.,.,TGTGCCAGCAGCTTGCTAACCACCGCCTACGAGCAGTACTTC,CASSLLTTAYEQYF
TRBV5-1,TRBJ1-2,.,.,TGCGCCAGCAGCTTAAACGGGGGGACCTATGGCTACACCTTC,CASSLNGGTYGYTF
TRBV2,TRBJ1-4,.,.,TGTGCCAGCAGTGAACAGGGTTTAACTAATGAAAAACTGTTTTTT,CASSEQGLTNEKLFF
TRBV20-1,TRBJ2-5,few,TRBD2,TGCAGTGTAGCGGGAGTAGAGACCCAGTACTTC,CSVAGVETQYF
TRBV9,TRBJ2-5,.,TRBD1,TGTGCCAGCAGCGTCGGACAGGGGCAAGAGACCCAGTACTTC,CASSVGQGQETQYF
TRBV30,TRBJ2-7,.,.,TGTGCCTGGAGTCTGGCGGGGGCTGATGAGCAGTACTTC,CAWSLAGADEQYF
TRBV6-6,TRBJ2-7,.,TRBD1,TGTGCCAGCAGCCCCAAGGGACAGGGGGCGCGGGAGCAGTACTTC,CASSPKGQGAREQYF
TRBV9,TRBJ2-3,.,TRBD2,TGTGCCAGCAGCGTAGAGGGGGGGACTAGGAATACGCAGTATTTT,CASSVEGGTRNTQYF
TRBV7-9,TRBJ1-1,once,TRBD1,TGTGCCAGCAGCCCGCGACAGGGTGAAGCTTTCTTT,CASSPRQGEAFF
TRBV9,TRBJ2-2,.,.,TGTGCCAGCAGCGTAGATCCGGGACACCAGGGAGGGGAGCTGTTTTTT,CASSVDPGHQGGELFF
TRBV5-4,TRBJ2-3,.,TRBD1,TGTGCCAGCAACACAAGACAGGGGAGCCCTAGCACAGATACGCAGTATTTT,CASNTRQGSPSTDTQYF
TRBV10-3,TRBJ2-5,.,.,TGTGCCACAACTGGAACTATTCAAGAGACCCAGTACTTC,CATTGTIQETQYF
TRBV5-1,TRBJ1-1,.,.,TGCGCCAGCAGCGAGGGAACGAACACTGAAGCTTTCTTT,CASSEGTNTEAFF
TRBV10-3,TRBJ2-2,once,.,TGTGCCATCAGCATCGGAGGGAACACCGGGGAGCTGTTTTTT,CAISIGGNTGELFF
TRBV2,TRBJ2-5,.,.,TGTGCCAGCAGTGAATCCCACTACGCCGGGGTCTCGTTCGAGACCCAGTACTTC,CASSESHYAGVSFETQYF
TRBV12-5,TRBJ1-5,.,TRBD1,TGTGCTAGTGGTTTGAAGGGGGCGGATCAGCCCCAGCATTTT,CASGLKGADQPQHF
TRBV19,TRBJ2-3,.,.,TGTGCCAGTAGTTCGGGTAGCACAGATACGCAGTATTTT,CASSSGSTDTQYF
TRBV19,TRBJ2-5,.,.,TGTGCCAGTAGTTCGTACAGGGGAGGTGGGGAGACCCAGTACTTC,CASSSYRGGGETQYF
TRBV4-2,TRBJ2-1,.,TRBD2,TGTGCCAGCAGCCAAAGAGGGGCGGGAGCCTACAATGAGCAGTTCTTC,CASSQRGAGAYNEQFF
TRBV19,TRBJ1-1,.,TRBD1,TGTGCCAGTGCTAGGGGGCAGGGTCCTGAAGCTTTCTTT,CASARGQGPEAFF
TRBV7-6,TRBJ2-1,.,TRBD2,TGTGCCAGCAGCTTAGCCGGCCTTCGCGGGAGGGCCTTAAATGAGCAGTTCTTC,CASSLAGLRGRALNEQFF
TRBV18,TRBJ2-1,.,.,TGTGCCAGCTCCCCTAATCACAATGAGCAGTTCTTC,CASSPNHNEQFF
TRBV19,TRBJ1-1,few,TRBD1,TGTGCCAGTAGTAAACGGACAGGGGGCGCCTGGAACACTGAAGCTTTCTTT,CASSKRTGGAWNTEAFF
TRBV30,TRBJ1-6,.,.,TGTGCCTGGAGATCGCAACAAACACCCCTCCACTTT,CAWRSQQTPLHF
TRBV5-4,TRBJ1-1,few,.,TGTGCCAGCAGACTTGACGTAGCCCGGAACACTGAAGCTTTCTTT,CASRLDVARNTEAFF
TRBV29-1,TRBJ2-3,.,.,TGCAGCGTTGTAGTCAGCACAGATACGCAGTATTTT,CSVVVSTDTQYF
TRBV9,TRBJ2-3,.,TRBD2,TGTGCCAGCAGCGTAGCCAGCGGGAGGGCCACAGATACGCAGTATTTT,CASSVASGRATDTQYF
TRBV10-1,TRBJ1-1,.,TRBD1,TGCGCCAGCATGGAGACAGGGGGGAATGAAGCTTTCTTT,CASMETGGNEAFF
TRBV4-2,TRBJ2-3,few,TRBD2,TGTGCCAGCAGCCAAAGGCTAGCGGGAGGGAATCTAATCGGCACAGATACGCAGTATTTT,CASSQRLAGGNLIGTDTQYF
TRBV30,TRBJ2-1,once,TRBD2,TGTGCCTGCACCTTAGCCGGGACTAGGAATGAGCAGTTCTTC,CACTLAGTRNEQFF
TRBV7-3,TRBJ2-2,few,TRBD2,TGTGCCAGCAGCCCCCGTGTGCAGCGGGAGGCCGGGGAGCTGTTTTTT,CASSPRVQREAGELFF
TRBV27,TRBJ2-7,.,.,TGTGCCAGCAGTCGGTCATTCCAAGCGTGGACAGACTACGAGCAGTACTTC,CASSRSFQAWTDYEQYF